This is a list of T cell receptor beta chains from one sample in a study of blood T cell repertoires in COVID-19. Data came from immunoSEQ multiplex PCR; TCRdb stores just in-frame clones and leaves some out. In the table there are about 120,000 clones, roughly 79% of which are singletons. Material for sequencing was peripheral blood. The receptors derive from a man aged 70 or older with active or convalescent COVID-19. CDR3s include the opening cysteine and the closing phenylalanine or tryptophan. D genes are given only for firm matches. Clone size is stated in some rows and not others, as once, few, many or a class when expanded.

TRBD1,TRBV11-2,TRBJ1-3,few,TGTGCCAGCAGCATACAGGGGGGTGTTGGAAACACCATATATTTT,CASSIQGGVGNTIYF
TRBD2,TRBV18,TRBJ2-7,-,TGTGCCAGCTCATCGACTAGCACCTACGAGCAGTACTTC,CASSSTSTYEQYF
-,TRBV6-5,TRBJ2-5,-,TGTGCCAGCATTTTCAGGGGAAGGGAGACCCAGTACTTC,CASIFRGRETQYF
TRBD1,TRBV7-2,TRBJ1-1,-,TGTGCCAGCAGCTTAAGGGGACAGGGTAAAGTAGGCTCAGAAGCTTTCTTT,CASSLRGQGKVGSEAFF
TRBD2,TRBV7-3,TRBJ2-7,-,TGTGCCAGCAGCGTTACGGGTAGCGGGGGTGTCACCTCCTACGAGCAGTACTTC,CASSVTGSGGVTSYEQYF
TRBD1,TRBV10-2,TRBJ2-7,once,TGCGCCACTTACAGGGGGTCCCCTCCATCCTACGAGCAGTACTTC,CATYRGSPPSYEQYF
TRBD1,TRBV18,TRBJ1-2,-,TGTGCCAGCTCACCAGAACAGGGGAGGAAGGGCTACACCTTC,CASSPEQGRKGYTF
-,TRBV19,TRBJ1-2,-,TGTGCCAGTAGTATATTGGGACAAGGAAACTATGGCTACACCTTC,CASSILGQGNYGYTF
TRBD1,TRBV18,TRBJ2-1,once,TGTGCCAGCTCACTACAGGGGGTCTACAATGAGCAGTTCTTC,CASSLQGVYNEQFF
TRBD2,TRBV4-2,TRBJ2-2,-,TGTGCCAGCAGCCAAGAGCTTATAGCGGGGGGGAACACCGGGGAGCTGTTTTTT,CASSQELIAGGNTGELFF
-,TRBV7-8,TRBJ2-2,-,TGTGCCAGCAGCTTAGGGGAGGCCGGGGAGCTGTTTTTT,CASSLGEAGELFF
TRBD2,TRBV10-3,TRBJ2-1,-,TGTGCCATCAGCCGACTAGCGGGAGGGGGGGATGAGCAGTTCTTC,CAISRLAGGGDEQFF
-,TRBV11-2,TRBJ2-1,-,TGTGCCAGCAGCTTGGGGGCTAGCCACCACAATGAGCAGTTCTTC,CASSLGASHHNEQFF
-,TRBV19,TRBJ2-1,-,TGTGCCAGTAGTATCTTTAGCGGCAATGAGCAGTTCTTC,CASSIFSGNEQFF
-,TRBV4-1,TRBJ1-1,-,TGCGCCAGCAGCCAAGATTTAGGACAGTATATGAACACTGAAGCTTTCTTT,CASSQDLGQYMNTEAFF
TRBD1,TRBV6-1,TRBJ1-3,-,TGTGCCAGCAGTCCACAGGGGGGGGGAAACACCATATATTTT,CASSPQGGGNTIYF
-,TRBV27,TRBJ1-1,-,TGTGCCAGCAGTTTCAGGGAAGGATCTGAAGCTTTCTTT,CASSFREGSEAFF
-,TRBV5-4,TRBJ2-3,-,TGTGCCAGCAGCCAGGGGGGACCCACAGATACGCAGTATTTT,CASSQGGPTDTQYF
-,TRBV1,TRBJ2-1,-,TGCACCAGCAGCCAAGCTGTGACTAGCGGGGAGTCCTACAATGAGCAGTTCTTC,CTSSQAVTSGESYNEQFF
-,TRBV9,TRBJ1-2,-,TGTGCCAGCAGCTCACCGGTACCTGACTATGGCTACACCTTC,CASSSPVPDYGYTF
TRBD1,TRBV4-3,TRBJ2-1,-,TGCGCCAGCAGCCAAGATGGAACAGGGGGTGTTGGTGAGCAGTTCTTC,CASSQDGTGGVGEQFF
-,TRBV12-3/TRBV12-4,TRBJ1-1,-,TGTGCCAGCACCAAAGGAAGGGAGACTGAAGCTTTCTTT,CASTKGRETEAFF
TRBD1,TRBV6-2/TRBV6-3,TRBJ1-1,-,TGTGCCAGCAGTTTATCAGGGACAGGGTTGAACACTGAAGCTTTCTTT,CASSLSGTGLNTEAFF
TRBD1,TRBV19,TRBJ1-3,-,TGTGCCAGTAGTCGAGGACAGGGAACTTTACTCTTCGGAAACACCATATATTTT,CASSRGQGTLLFGNTIYF
TRBD1,TRBV9,TRBJ2-2,-,TGTGCCAGCAGGAGGGACAGGAGCACCGGGGAGCTGTTTTTT,CASRRDRSTGELFF
TRBD2,TRBV4-2,TRBJ2-2,-,TGTGCCAGCAGCCAAGAGACTAGCGGGTCCACCGGGGAGCTGTTTTTT,CASSQETSGSTGELFF
-,TRBV20-1,TRBJ2-7,-,TGCAGTGCTAGTTCGGGTCACGAGCAGTACTTC,CSASSGHEQYF
TRBD1,TRBV7-6,TRBJ2-2,-,TGTGCCAGCAGCCCCGCCGGGACAGGGGGATACGGGGAGCTGTTTTTT,CASSPAGTGGYGELFF
-,TRBV19,TRBJ1-2,medium-sized,TGTGCCAGTGGAGACCTAGGCTATGGCTACACCTTC,CASGDLGYGYTF
-,TRBV4-3,TRBJ1-4,-,TGCGCCAGCAGCCAAGTCGGGATAAACATGGAAAAACTGTTTTTT,CASSQVGINMEKLFF
TRBD2,TRBV11-2,TRBJ2-7,-,TGTGCCAGCAGCTCTAGCGGGGGTCCCTACGAGCAGTACTTC,CASSSSGGPYEQYF
-,TRBV11-3,TRBJ1-1,-,TGTGCCAGCAGCTTAGTGGCGGGCACTGAAGCTTTCTTT,CASSLVAGTEAFF
TRBD1,TRBV2,TRBJ2-5,once,TGTGCCAGCAGTGAAGCGCTGGCAGGGGGCCTCCAAGAGACCCAGTACTTC,CASSEALAGGLQETQYF